This T cell receptor (beta chain) was recovered during a study of control samples from healthy donors and cancer patients. Method: immunoSEQ multiplex PCR; TCRdb's copy keeps in-frame clones and lacks some. Among about 410,000 clones listed, around nine tenths were seen once. The CDR3 has 13 residues. The V gene lost 6 bases and the J gene lost 0 bases, with 9 bases spanning the gap. Germline V gene lookup returns CDR1 MDHEN and CDR2 SYDVKM. The chain is built from TRBV28 and TRBJ2-7; a weak D match, TRBD1 (6 bases). This clonotype was sampled from a man in his forties with head and neck cancer. The sequencing input was PBMCs. This CDR3 reads CASSWDTSYEQYF. For the CDR3, the DNA is TGTGCCAGCAGCTGGGACACCTCCTACGAGCAGTACTTC.